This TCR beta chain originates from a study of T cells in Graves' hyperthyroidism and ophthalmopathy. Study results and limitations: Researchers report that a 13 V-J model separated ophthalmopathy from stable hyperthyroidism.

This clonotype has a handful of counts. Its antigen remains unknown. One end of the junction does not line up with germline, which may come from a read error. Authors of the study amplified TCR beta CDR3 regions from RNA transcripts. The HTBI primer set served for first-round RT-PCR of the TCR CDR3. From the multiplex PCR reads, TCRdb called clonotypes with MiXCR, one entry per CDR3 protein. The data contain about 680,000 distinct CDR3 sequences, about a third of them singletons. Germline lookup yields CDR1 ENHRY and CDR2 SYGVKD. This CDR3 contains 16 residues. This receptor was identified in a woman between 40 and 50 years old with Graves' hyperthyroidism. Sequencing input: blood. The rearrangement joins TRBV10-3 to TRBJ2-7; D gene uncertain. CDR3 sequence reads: CASSFGRNGFLNEQYF. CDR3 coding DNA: TGTGCCAGCAGTTTCGGCAGGAACGGTTTCTTGAACGAGCAGTACTTC.